The rows below give T cell receptor beta chains drawn from one sample of a study of cytomegalovirus exposure and HLA in healthy donors. Profiled with immunoSEQ multiplex PCR; TCRdb holds only in-frame clones, not every one. The sample contains some 120,000 clones, approximately 81% of which appear only once. Material: PBMCs. These receptors were collected from a man younger than 30 in good health and CMV-seropositive. Each CDR3 is given with its conserved first and last residue. A D gene is named only where the DNA matches it firmly. Size is omitted from some rows. Given values are once, few, many or a class for expanded clones.

CDR3: CASSLGGTGWETQYF
DNA: TGTGCCAGCAGCTTAGGCGGGACAGGGTGGGAGACCCAGTACTTC
J: TRBJ2-5
length: 15
V: TRBV7-9
D: TRBD1
size: .

CDR3: CASSKPAKEATQYF
DNA: TGTGCCAGCTCCAAGCCAGCCAAGGAGGCTACGCAGTATTTT
J: TRBJ2-3
length: 14
V: TRBV2
D: .
size: .

CDR3: CASGEGGFNQPQHF
DNA: TGTGCCAGCGGGGAGGGAGGGTTCAATCAGCCCCAGCATTTT
J: TRBJ1-5
length: 14
V: TRBV6-5
D: .
size: .

CDR3: CASSPYRNSYEQYF
DNA: TGTGCCAGCAGCCCGTACAGGAACTCCTACGAGCAGTACTTC
J: TRBJ2-7
length: 14
V: TRBV7-2
D: .
size: once

CDR3: CASSQVAPGGTEELFF
DNA: TGCGCCAGCAGCCAAGTTGCGCCGGGAGGCACCGAGGAGCTGTTTTTT
J: TRBJ2-2
length: 16
V: TRBV4-3
D: TRBD2
size: .

CDR3: CASSPRNLDNEQFF
DNA: TGCGCCAGCAGCCCTCGAAACTTGGACAATGAGCAGTTCTTC
J: TRBJ2-1
length: 14
V: TRBV4-3
D: .
size: few

CDR3: CASSQGGTSGGLDTQYF
DNA: TGTGCCAGCAGCCAAGGAGGGACTAGCGGGGGGTTAGATACGCAGTATTTT
J: TRBJ2-3
length: 17
V: TRBV4-2
D: TRBD2
size: few

CDR3: CASSTGTRGQEQYF
DNA: TGTGCCAGTAGTACGGGGACAAGGGGTCAAGAGCAGTACTTC
J: TRBJ2-7
length: 14
V: TRBV19
D: .
size: once

CDR3: CASSFKTGSSYNSPLHF
DNA: TGTGCCAGCAGTTTCAAAACGGGGAGCTCCTATAATTCACCCCTCCACTTT
J: TRBJ1-6
length: 17
V: TRBV27
D: .
size: once

CDR3: CASSLGLAGNIQYF
DNA: TGTGCCAGCAGCTTGGGGCTAGCGGGAAACATTCAGTACTTC
J: TRBJ2-4
length: 14
V: TRBV5-4
D: TRBD2
size: .

CDR3: CASSSGLAGGQETQYF
DNA: TGTGCCAGCAGTTCTGGACTAGCGGGAGGACAAGAGACCCAGTACTTC
J: TRBJ2-5
length: 16
V: TRBV6-5
D: TRBD2
size: .

CDR3: CASSLGQGSHTEAFF
DNA: TGTGCCAGCAGCTTGGGACAGGGGAGTCACACTGAAGCTTTCTTT
J: TRBJ1-1
length: 15
V: TRBV5-5
D: TRBD1
size: .

CDR3: CASSLGSGFLENNEQFF
DNA: TGTGCCAGCAGCTTAGGGTCAGGGTTTCTAGAGAACAATGAGCAGTTCTTC
J: TRBJ2-1
length: 17
V: TRBV7-2
D: .
size: .

CDR3: CASSPILGDYEQYF
DNA: TGTGCCAGCAGCCCCATCCTCGGGGATTACGAGCAGTACTTC
J: TRBJ2-7
length: 14
V: TRBV5-4
D: .
size: .

CDR3: CASSQGLAGGPRLDTQYF
DNA: TGCGCCAGCAGCCAAGGACTAGCGGGAGGGCCTCGGTTAGATACGCAGTATTTT
J: TRBJ2-3
length: 18
V: TRBV4-3
D: TRBD2
size: few

CDR3: CASSLSQDRVYEQYF
DNA: TGTGCCAGCTCACTCTCACAAGACAGGGTCTACGAGCAGTACTTC
J: TRBJ2-7
length: 15
V: TRBV18
D: TRBD1
size: once

CDR3: CASSQGVRYPQFF
DNA: TGCGCCAGCAGCCAAGGGGTCAGGTACCCGCAGTTCTTC
J: TRBJ2-1
length: 13
V: TRBV4-3
D: .
size: .

CDR3: CASREGTALNEQFF
DNA: TGTGCCAGCAGGGAGGGGACAGCCCTAAATGAGCAGTTCTTC
J: TRBJ2-1
length: 14
V: TRBV5-6
D: .
size: .

CDR3: CASGRTGGISGNTIYF
DNA: TGTGCTAGTGGTCGGACAGGGGGGATCTCTGGAAACACCATATATTTT
J: TRBJ1-3
length: 16
V: TRBV12-5
D: TRBD1
size: .

CDR3: CASSLKNLEYTQYF
DNA: TGTGCCAGCAGTTTAAAGAACCTTGAGTATACGCAGTATTTT
J: TRBJ2-3
length: 14
V: TRBV27
D: .
size: .

CDR3: CASSANREFYEQYF
DNA: TGTGCCAGCAGTGCGAACAGGGAATTCTACGAGCAGTACTTC
J: TRBJ2-7
length: 14
V: TRBV25-1
D: .
size: few

CDR3: CASSQDPQFYGYTF
DNA: TGCGCCAGCAGCCAAGACCCCCAGTTCTATGGCTACACCTTC
J: TRBJ1-2
length: 14
V: TRBV4-3
D: .
size: .

CDR3: CASSQGLGGRITYEQYF
DNA: TGCGCCAGCAGCCAAGGTTTAGGCGGGAGGATCACCTACGAGCAGTACTTC
J: TRBJ2-7
length: 17
V: TRBV4-1
D: TRBD2
size: .

CDR3: CASSIRDISNQPQHF
DNA: TGTGCCAGTAGTATCAGGGACATCAGCAATCAGCCCCAGCATTTT
J: TRBJ1-5
length: 15
V: TRBV19
D: .
size: .

CDR3: CASSLAGIGTGELFF
DNA: TGCGCCAGCAGCCTAGCGGGGATAGGCACCGGGGAGCTGTTTTTT
J: TRBJ2-2
length: 15
V: TRBV5-1
D: TRBD2
size: .

CDR3: CASSPGQADTEAFF
DNA: TGTGCCAGCAGCCCTGGACAGGCGGACACTGAAGCTTTCTTT
J: TRBJ1-1
length: 14
V: TRBV7-2
D: TRBD1
size: few

CDR3: CASSRDGNNQPQHF
DNA: TGTGCCAGCTCACGCGACGGGAACAATCAGCCCCAGCATTTT
J: TRBJ1-5
length: 14
V: TRBV18
D: .
size: .

CDR3: CASSSSGANQPQHF
DNA: TGTGCCAGCAGCAGCTCAGGGGCAAATCAGCCCCAGCATTTT
J: TRBJ1-5
length: 14
V: TRBV7-8
D: .
size: .

CDR3: CASSGRGGGADTQYF
DNA: TGTGCCAGCAGCGGGAGGGGAGGCGGAGCAGATACGCAGTATTTT
J: TRBJ2-3
length: 15
V: TRBV7-2
D: TRBD2
size: .

CDR3: CASSHSPGTRNYGYTF
DNA: TGCGCCAGCAGCCATAGTCCCGGGACAAGAAACTATGGCTACACCTTC
J: TRBJ1-2
length: 16
V: TRBV4-3
D: .
size: .

CDR3: CASSQDGGRGELFF
DNA: TGCGCCAGCAGCCAAGATGGGGGCAGAGGGGAGCTGTTTTTT
J: TRBJ2-2
length: 14
V: TRBV4-3
D: .
size: .

CDR3: CASSLASGAYNEQFF
DNA: TGTGCCAGCAGCCTGGCCAGCGGCGCCTACAATGAGCAGTTCTTC
J: TRBJ2-1
length: 15
V: TRBV7-9
D: .
size: .

CDR3: CASSKQGAVVSYEQYF
DNA: TGTGCCAGCAGCAAACAGGGGGCGGTTGTATCCTACGAGCAGTACTTC
J: TRBJ2-7
length: 16
V: TRBV6-6
D: TRBD1
size: .

CDR3: CASRNSLSGNTIYF
DNA: TGTGCCAGTAGAAACAGTCTGTCTGGAAACACCATATATTTT
J: TRBJ1-3
length: 14
V: TRBV19
D: .
size: .

CDR3: CSVEGQGEEKLFF
DNA: TGCAGCGTTGAAGGACAGGGGGAGGAAAAACTGTTTTTT
J: TRBJ1-4
length: 13
V: TRBV29-1
D: TRBD1
size: .

CDR3: CASRGGATDTQYF
DNA: TGTGCCAGCCGAGGGGGAGCCACAGATACGCAGTATTTT
J: TRBJ2-3
length: 13
V: TRBV7-2
D: .
size: once

CDR3: CSVGAFNYGYTF
DNA: TGCAGCGTTGGTGCGTTTAACTATGGCTACACCTTC
J: TRBJ1-2
length: 12
V: TRBV29-1
D: .
size: once

CDR3: CASGSTGAGELFF
DNA: TGTGCCAGCGGGTCGACAGGGGCCGGGGAGCTGTTTTTT
J: TRBJ2-2
length: 13
V: TRBV9
D: TRBD1
size: .

CDR3: CASSRGLALKDEQFF
DNA: TGTGCCAGCAGCCGTGGACTAGCGCTAAAGGATGAGCAGTTCTTC
J: TRBJ2-1
length: 15
V: TRBV11-3
D: TRBD2
size: few

CDR3: CSVAKSANTEAFF
DNA: TGCAGCGTTGCAAAGAGCGCGAACACTGAAGCTTTCTTT
J: TRBJ1-1
length: 13
V: TRBV29-1
D: .
size: .

CDR3: CASSVGGAGAGTEAFF
DNA: TGTGCCAGCAGCGTAGGTGGTGCAGGGGCCGGCACTGAAGCTTTCTTT
J: TRBJ1-1
length: 16
V: TRBV9
D: .
size: .